The rows below give T cell receptor beta chains drawn from one sample of a study of shared clonotypes between healthy human individuals. Libraries were prepared by immunoSEQ multiplex PCR; TCRdb keeps only in-frame clonotypes and omits some of them. The sample holds about 1.9 million clones, just over 90% seen once. The sequenced sample was naive CD8+ T cells from PBMCs. The source of these receptors is a man younger than 30 in good health. Some clones in this sample may be carry-over from other donors' samples. The CDR3 runs from the conserved cysteine through the conserved F or W. Fields, in order: V gene, J gene, clone size, CDR3 protein. Only part of the rows carry a size: once, few, many, or a class if the clone is expanded.

v_gene: TRBV4-2
j_gene: TRBJ2-7
abundance: -
CDR3aa: CASSLSGGADSYEQYF

v_gene: TRBV6-4
j_gene: TRBJ1-2
abundance: -
CDR3aa: CASSDGVSSVGGYTF

v_gene: TRBV7-2
j_gene: TRBJ2-7
abundance: -
CDR3aa: CARAEDPYLYEQYF

v_gene: TRBV7-9
j_gene: TRBJ2-7
abundance: -
CDR3aa: CASSQGLAAGYEQYF

v_gene: TRBV7-9
j_gene: TRBJ1-3
abundance: -
CDR3aa: CASSLQRNTIYF

v_gene: TRBV7-9
j_gene: TRBJ1-2
abundance: -
CDR3aa: CASSETGLTGYGYTF

v_gene: TRBV5-1
j_gene: TRBJ2-4
abundance: -
CDR3aa: CASSRRTGNIQYF

v_gene: TRBV4-3
j_gene: TRBJ2-1
abundance: -
CDR3aa: CASSQGTGKYNEQFF

v_gene: TRBV19
j_gene: TRBJ1-2
abundance: -
CDR3aa: CASSIPSAGENYGYTF

v_gene: TRBV9
j_gene: TRBJ2-7
abundance: -
CDR3aa: CASSVGGRASEQYF

v_gene: TRBV5-4
j_gene: TRBJ1-2
abundance: -
CDR3aa: CASSLGQGGGYTF

v_gene: TRBV11-2
j_gene: TRBJ2-5
abundance: -
CDR3aa: CASSLDSRDPRETQYF

v_gene: TRBV6-5
j_gene: TRBJ2-1
abundance: -
CDR3aa: CASSYQSPRGHNEQFF

v_gene: TRBV27
j_gene: TRBJ2-4
abundance: once
CDR3aa: CASSSWSQDLAKNIQYF

v_gene: TRBV7-7
j_gene: TRBJ2-5
abundance: -
CDR3aa: CASSLGLAVEETQYF

v_gene: TRBV13
j_gene: TRBJ2-4
abundance: -
CDR3aa: CASSSNLGGAKNIQYF

v_gene: TRBV27
j_gene: TRBJ2-7
abundance: -
CDR3aa: CASSPTVNRPEQYF

v_gene: TRBV10-3
j_gene: TRBJ1-2
abundance: -
CDR3aa: CAISDPGLSWSYGYTF

v_gene: TRBV6-1
j_gene: TRBJ2-1
abundance: -
CDR3aa: CASSETPGLAPNEQFF

v_gene: TRBV27
j_gene: TRBJ2-3
abundance: -
CDR3aa: CASSNRGDTQYF

v_gene: TRBV6-5
j_gene: TRBJ1-2
abundance: -
CDR3aa: CASSYSGDIYGYTF

v_gene: TRBV11-2
j_gene: TRBJ1-5
abundance: -
CDR3aa: CASSLGNQPQHF

v_gene: TRBV7-9
j_gene: TRBJ2-2
abundance: -
CDR3aa: CASSPALLAGAGTGELFF

v_gene: TRBV9
j_gene: TRBJ1-2
abundance: -
CDR3aa: CASSHRDPPYGYTF

v_gene: TRBV27
j_gene: TRBJ1-5
abundance: once
CDR3aa: CASSLGEGGQPQHF

v_gene: TRBV28
j_gene: TRBJ1-1
abundance: -
CDR3aa: CASSLGPDTEAFF

v_gene: TRBV11-2
j_gene: TRBJ2-2
abundance: -
CDR3aa: CASLRGVNTGELFF

v_gene: TRBV7-9
j_gene: TRBJ2-7
abundance: -
CDR3aa: CASGYGSSSYEQYF

v_gene: TRBV4-1
j_gene: TRBJ2-1
abundance: -
CDR3aa: CASSQVGVGRYNEQFF

v_gene: TRBV10-3
j_gene: TRBJ1-5
abundance: -
CDR3aa: CAISEGQGNNQPQHF

v_gene: TRBV5-4
j_gene: TRBJ2-7
abundance: -
CDR3aa: CASSFTAGGGSSYEQYF

v_gene: TRBV7-9
j_gene: TRBJ2-7
abundance: -
CDR3aa: CASTLGQGTFHEQYF

v_gene: TRBV15
j_gene: TRBJ2-1
abundance: -
CDR3aa: CATSRQASGRGNEQFF

v_gene: TRBV28
j_gene: TRBJ1-1
abundance: -
CDR3aa: CASSLEGLTGAFF

v_gene: TRBV9
j_gene: TRBJ1-1
abundance: -
CDR3aa: CASSVVSGVGTEAFF

v_gene: TRBV7-9
j_gene: TRBJ2-7
abundance: -
CDR3aa: CASSLAGYHYTSGRAEQYF

v_gene: TRBV27
j_gene: TRBJ2-1
abundance: -
CDR3aa: CASKSHPSKQFF

v_gene: TRBV19
j_gene: TRBJ1-1
abundance: -
CDR3aa: CASSVISRGTNTEAFF

v_gene: TRBV11-2
j_gene: TRBJ2-7
abundance: -
CDR3aa: CASSLEWTGGKYEQYF

v_gene: TRBV7-8
j_gene: TRBJ1-2
abundance: once
CDR3aa: CASSLEGSGYTF

v_gene: TRBV7-3
j_gene: TRBJ2-2
abundance: -
CDR3aa: CASSSSATGENTGELFF

v_gene: TRBV5-4
j_gene: TRBJ2-7
abundance: -
CDR3aa: CASSPDRGYLYEQYF

v_gene: TRBV11-2
j_gene: TRBJ2-5
abundance: -
CDR3aa: CASSFFLGLPNQETQYF

v_gene: TRBV7-9
j_gene: TRBJ2-1
abundance: -
CDR3aa: CASSANRDEQFF

v_gene: TRBV5-1
j_gene: TRBJ2-7
abundance: -
CDR3aa: CASSTGSPYEQYF

v_gene: TRBV6-1
j_gene: TRBJ1-2
abundance: -
CDR3aa: CASSEPLQGLSYGYTF

v_gene: TRBV4-3
j_gene: TRBJ1-1
abundance: -
CDR3aa: CASSQEAENTEAFF

v_gene: TRBV7-6
j_gene: TRBJ2-1
abundance: -
CDR3aa: CASSFLNSYNEQFF